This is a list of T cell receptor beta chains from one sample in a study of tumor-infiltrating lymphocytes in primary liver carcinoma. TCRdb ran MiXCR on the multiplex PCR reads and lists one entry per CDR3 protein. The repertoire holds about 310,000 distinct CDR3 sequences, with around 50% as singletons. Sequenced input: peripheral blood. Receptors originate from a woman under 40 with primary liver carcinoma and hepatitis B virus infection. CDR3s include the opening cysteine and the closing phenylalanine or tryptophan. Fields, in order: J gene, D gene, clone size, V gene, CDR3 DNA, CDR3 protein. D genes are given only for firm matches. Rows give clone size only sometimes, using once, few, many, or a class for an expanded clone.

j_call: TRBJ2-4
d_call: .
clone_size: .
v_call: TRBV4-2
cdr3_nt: TGTGCCAGCAGCCAAGAAGGGCCGGGGCTAGCCAAAAACATTCAGCACTTC
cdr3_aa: CASSQEGPGLAKNIQHF

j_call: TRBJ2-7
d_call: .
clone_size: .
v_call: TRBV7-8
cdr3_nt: TGTGCCAGCAGCTCCCCACGGGCTAGGGGCTTTTACGAGCAGTACTTC
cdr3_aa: CASSSPRARGFYEQYF

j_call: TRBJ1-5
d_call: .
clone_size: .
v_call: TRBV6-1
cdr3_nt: TGTGCCAGCAGTGAATACGGTTATAGCAATCAGCCCCAGCATTTT
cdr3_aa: CASSEYGYSNQPQHF

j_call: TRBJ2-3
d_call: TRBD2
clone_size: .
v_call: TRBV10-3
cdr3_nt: TGTGCCATCAGTGAGGCGGGAGCGGATACGCAGTATTTT
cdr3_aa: CAISEAGADTQYF

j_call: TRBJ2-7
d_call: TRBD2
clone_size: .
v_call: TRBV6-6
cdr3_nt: TGTGCCAGCAATAGCGGGACGACCTACGAGCAGTACTTC
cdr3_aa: CASNSGTTYEQYF

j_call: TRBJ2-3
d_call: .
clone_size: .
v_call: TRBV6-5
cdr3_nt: TGTGCCAGCAGTCGACAGTTTAGCACAGATACGCAGTGTTTT
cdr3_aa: CASSRQFSTDTQCF

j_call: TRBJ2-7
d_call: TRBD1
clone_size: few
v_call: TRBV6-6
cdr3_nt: TGTGCCAGCAGTTACTCGGGACAGCGGACTTGGGAGCAGTACTTC
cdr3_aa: CASSYSGQRTWEQYF

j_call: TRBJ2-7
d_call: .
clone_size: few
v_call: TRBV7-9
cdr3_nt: TGTGCCAGCAGCTCCGAGACAGGTGCCCCGTACGAGCAGTACTTC
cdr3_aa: CASSSETGAPYEQYF

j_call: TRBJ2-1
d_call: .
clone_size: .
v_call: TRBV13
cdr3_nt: TGTGCCAGCAGCTACGATCACGGGTTAGGGGATGAGCAGTTCTTC
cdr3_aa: CASSYDHGLGDEQFF

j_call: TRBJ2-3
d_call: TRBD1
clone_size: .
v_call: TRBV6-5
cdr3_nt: TGTGTCAGCAGACCGACAGGGACCACCACAGATACGCAATATTTT
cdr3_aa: CVSRPTGTTTDTQYF

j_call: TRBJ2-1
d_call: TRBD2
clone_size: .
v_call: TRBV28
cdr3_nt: TGTGCCAGCAGTTTGAGCGGGACCTACAATGAGCAGTTCTTC
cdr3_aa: CASSLSGTYNEQFF

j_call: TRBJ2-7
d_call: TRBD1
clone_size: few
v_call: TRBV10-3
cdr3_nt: TGTGCCATCAGCCTGGACAGGGGGCTCTACGAGCAGTACTTC
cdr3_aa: CAISLDRGLYEQYF

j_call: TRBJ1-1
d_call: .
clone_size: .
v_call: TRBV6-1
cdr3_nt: TGTGCCAGCATGGTTGAGGGGGACACTGAAGCTCTCTTT
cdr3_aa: CASMVEGDTEALF

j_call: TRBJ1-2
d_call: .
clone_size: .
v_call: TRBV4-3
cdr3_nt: TGCGCCAGCATCACCCTATCAGGGACTCCCTATGGCTACACTTTC
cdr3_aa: CASITLSGTPYGYTF

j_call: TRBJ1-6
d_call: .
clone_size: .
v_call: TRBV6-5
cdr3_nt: TGTGTCAGCAGTACTTCCGGGACACCCCTCCACTTT
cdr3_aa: CVSSTSGTPLHF

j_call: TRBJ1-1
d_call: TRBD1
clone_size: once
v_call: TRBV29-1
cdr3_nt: TGCAGCGCCGGGACAGGGTACAAGAACATTGAAGCTTTCTTT
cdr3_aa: CSAGTGYKNIEAFF

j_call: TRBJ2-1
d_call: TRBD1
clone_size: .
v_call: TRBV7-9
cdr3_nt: TGTGCCAGCAGCTCCTCCGGTGGGACAGGGAACAATGAGCAGTTCTTC
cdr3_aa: CASSSSGGTGNNEQFF

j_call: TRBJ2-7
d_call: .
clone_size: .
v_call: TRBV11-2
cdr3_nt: TGTGCCAACAGCTTTCCGGCGGGGTACGAGCAGCACTTC
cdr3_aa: CANSFPAGYEQHF

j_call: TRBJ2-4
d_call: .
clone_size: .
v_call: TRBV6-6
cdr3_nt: TGTGCCAGCAGTTCAGCGGAGCTGCTAGCCAAAAACATTCAGTACTTC
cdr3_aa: CASSSAELLAKNIQYF

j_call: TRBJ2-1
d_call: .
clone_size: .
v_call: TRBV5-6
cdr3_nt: TGTGCCAGAAGAAACTTCGGGGAGCCGTACTACAATGAGCACTTCTTC
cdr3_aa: CARRNFGEPYYNEHFF

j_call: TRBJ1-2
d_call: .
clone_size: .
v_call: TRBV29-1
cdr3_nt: TGCAGCGTTGGCCACAGCATCTATGGCTACACCTTC
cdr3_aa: CSVGHSIYGYTF

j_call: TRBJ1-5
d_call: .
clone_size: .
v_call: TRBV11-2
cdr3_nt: TGTGCCAGCAGCTTAACTATTAGTGCTGGTGAACCCCAGCATTTC
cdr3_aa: CASSLTISAGEPQHF

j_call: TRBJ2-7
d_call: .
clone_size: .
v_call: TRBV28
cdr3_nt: TGTGCCAGCAGTACCCGACAGCCCTACGAGCAGTACTTC
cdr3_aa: CASSTRQPYEQYF

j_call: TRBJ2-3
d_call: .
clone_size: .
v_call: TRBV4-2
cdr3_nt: TGTGCCAGCAACCAAGACCAAACGGGACTAGATACGCAGTATTTT
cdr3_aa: CASNQDQTGLDTQYF

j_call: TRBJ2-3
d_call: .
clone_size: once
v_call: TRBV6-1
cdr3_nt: TGTGCCAGCAGCCGAGAGCCTGCCGGAGATACGCAGTATTTT
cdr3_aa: CASSREPAGDTQYF

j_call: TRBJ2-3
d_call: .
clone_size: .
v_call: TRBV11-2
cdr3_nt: TGTGCCAGGAGCCAAATTCCTACCCGGGGCTTCACAGATACGCAGTATTTT
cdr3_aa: CARSQIPTRGFTDTQYF

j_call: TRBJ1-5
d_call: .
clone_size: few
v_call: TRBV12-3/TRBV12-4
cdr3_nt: TGTGCCAGCAGTTTACAGGAAAGGTTGCCCCAGCATTTT
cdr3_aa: CASSLQERLPQHF

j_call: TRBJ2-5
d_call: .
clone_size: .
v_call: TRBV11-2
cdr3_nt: TGTGCCAGCGACGTCCCAGGGTTAAAGACCCAGTACTTC
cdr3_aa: CASDVPGLKTQYF

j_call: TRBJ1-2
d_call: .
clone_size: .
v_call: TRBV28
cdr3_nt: .
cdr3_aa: CATRRGGVGYGSTF

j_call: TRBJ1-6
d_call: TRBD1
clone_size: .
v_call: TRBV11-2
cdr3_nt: TGTGCCAGCAGCCTAGGTGGGACAGTGCGCGGTTCACAGCTCCACTTT
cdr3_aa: CASSLGGTVRGSQLHF

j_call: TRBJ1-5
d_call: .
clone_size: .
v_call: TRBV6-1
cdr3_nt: TGTGCCTGCACCCTCGAGGAGGGGCAGCCCCAGCATTTT
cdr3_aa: CACTLEEGQPQHF

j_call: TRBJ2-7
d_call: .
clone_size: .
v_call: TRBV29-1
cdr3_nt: TGCAGCGTTGTGATAGTGAACTCCTACGAGCAGTACTTC
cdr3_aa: CSVVIVNSYEQYF

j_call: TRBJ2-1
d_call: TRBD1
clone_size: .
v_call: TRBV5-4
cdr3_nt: TGTGCCAGCAGTGACCTTTCGGCAGGGGGTTGGGATGAGCAGTTCTTC
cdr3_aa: CASSDLSAGGWDEQFF

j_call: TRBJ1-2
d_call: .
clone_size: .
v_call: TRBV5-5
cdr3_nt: TGTGCCAGCAGCATGGCTGGGGGCGCGGAAGGGTCGCCCTATGGCTACACCTTC
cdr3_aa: CASSMAGGAEGSPYGYTF

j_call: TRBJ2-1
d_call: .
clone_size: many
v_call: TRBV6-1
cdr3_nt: TGTGCCAGCACCCTAGCGATGAGCTCCTACAATGAGCAGTTCTTC
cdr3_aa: CASTLAMSSYNEQFF

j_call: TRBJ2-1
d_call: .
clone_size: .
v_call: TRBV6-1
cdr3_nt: TGTGCCAGCAGTGCAAAGGCAGGATATGACAATGAGCAGTTCTTC
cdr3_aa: CASSAKAGYDNEQFF

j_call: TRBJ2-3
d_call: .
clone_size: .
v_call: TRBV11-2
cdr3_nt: TGTGCCAGCAGCGTAGAGACTCGCAAAGATACGCAGTATTTT
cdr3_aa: CASSVETRKDTQYF

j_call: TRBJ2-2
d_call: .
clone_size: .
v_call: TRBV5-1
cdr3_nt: TGCGCCAGCTCCCCGGGTCGAGGGCTAGTCGGGGAGCTGTTTTTT
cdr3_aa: CASSPGRGLVGELFF

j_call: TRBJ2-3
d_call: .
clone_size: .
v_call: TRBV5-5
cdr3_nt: TGTGCCAGCAGCTTGGGCCCCGCAGATACGCAGTATTTT
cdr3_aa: CASSLGPADTQYF

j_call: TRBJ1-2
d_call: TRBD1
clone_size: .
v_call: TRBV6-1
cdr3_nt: TGTGCCAGCGGTGGTGGACAGGACCCTAACTATGACTACACCTTC
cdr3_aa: CASGGGQDPNYDYTF

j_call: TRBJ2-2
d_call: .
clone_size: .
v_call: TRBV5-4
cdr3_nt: TGTGCCAGCAGCCCTTCCATTGGGTTCCAAAACACCGGGGAGCTGTTTTTT
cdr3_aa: CASSPSIGFQNTGELFF

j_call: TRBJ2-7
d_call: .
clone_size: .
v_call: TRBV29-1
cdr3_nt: TGCAGCGTTGAAGGTGTTTTTGAAGGCAACTCCTACGAGCAGTACTTC
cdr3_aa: CSVEGVFEGNSYEQYF

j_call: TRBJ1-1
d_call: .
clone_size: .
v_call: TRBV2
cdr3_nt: TGTGCCTGGGGGGCCATGGACACTGAAGCTTTCTTT
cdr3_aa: CAWGAMDTEAFF

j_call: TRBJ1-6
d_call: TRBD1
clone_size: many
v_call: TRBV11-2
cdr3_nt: TGTGCCAGCAGCTTACCCCCAGGGGGCTCCTATAATTCACCCCTCCACTTT
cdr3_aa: CASSLPPGGSYNSPLHF

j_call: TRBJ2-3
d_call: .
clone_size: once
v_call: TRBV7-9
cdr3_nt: TGTGCCAGCAGCTTTCCTGGCACAGATACGCAGTATTTT
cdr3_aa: CASSFPGTDTQYF